The 14 T cell receptor beta chains in this list originate from one sample, sequenced in a study of shared clonotypes between healthy human individuals. Some clones are missing from TCRdb's copy, which holds only in-frame ones; the method was immunoSEQ multiplex PCR. The table has 2 million to 3 million clones, around 94% seen once. Sequenced input: naive CD4+ T cells sorted from blood. As to subset: CD45RA+ positively selected. Receptors were obtained from a man aged 18 to 30 in good health.

The chain has TRBV21-1 and TRBJ2-7; the table's TRBD1 call for D was not verified on the DNA. TRBV21-1 is labeled a pseudogene. The CDR3 contains 19 residues. This CDR3 reads CASSKKISRGHCVTYEQYF. The CDR3, as DNA: TGTGCCAGCAGCAAAAAAATTTCAAGGGGACATTGTGTAACCTACGAGCAGTACTTC.

The J gene is TRBJ2-1, the V gene TRBV19; 14 positions agree with TRBD2. Trimming at V came to 3 bases and at J to 4 bases, leaving 5 bases not matched to a gene. Germline CDR1 is LNHDA and CDR2 is SQIVND (reference sequence). This CDR3 is 17 amino acids long. The CDR3: CASSMRTSGRRYNEQFF. CDR3 bases: TGTGCCAGTAGTATGCGGACTAGCGGGAGGAGGTACAATGAGCAGTTCTTC.

The rearrangement links TRBV6-5 to TRBJ1-1; D is unresolved. The V and J ends lost 2 bases and 1 base respectively, with 8 bases between them. The CDR3 loop spans 14 amino acids. Germline V gives CDR1 MNHEY, CDR2 SVGAGI. CDR3 region: CASSYAPQNTEAFF. CDR3 sequence (DNA): TGTGCCAGCAGTTACGCCCCACAGAACACTGAAGCTTTCTTT.

The V call is TRBV19, the J call TRBJ2-1, with a weak D call TRBD1 (5 bases). Trimming removed 3 bases from V and 8 bases from J, with 23 bases in between. Germline CDR1 is LNHDA and CDR2 is SQIVND (reference sequence). The CDR3 totals 17 residues. The CDR3 loop reads CASSISFRVSYTDEQFF. The CDR3 DNA reads as TGTGCCAGTAGTATCTCATTCAGGGTCTCATATACCGATGAGCAGTTCTTC.

This chain links TRBV4-1 with TRBJ1-6; 9 bases are a match to TRBD1. This CDR3 is 15 amino acids long. Looked up from germline, CDR1 is MGHRA and CDR2 is YSYEKL. Trimming removed 3 bases from V and 7 bases from J; junction bases left unmatched: 4. The chain's CDR3 is CASSQGQGGNSPLHF. As DNA, the CDR3 is TGCGCCAGCAGCCAGGGACAGGGAGGCAATTCACCCCTCCACTTT.

The chain carries TRBV27 and TRBJ2-7; D is undetermined. CDR1 and CDR2 (germline): MNHEY, SMNVEV (reference sequence). The CDR3 loop spans 13 amino acids. The V gene lost 4 bases and the J gene lost 3 bases, with 10 bases spanning the gap. CDR3 residues: CASSSEQGYEQYF. The CDR3 DNA reads TGTGCCAGCAGTTCGGAACAAGGCTACGAGCAGTACTTC.

The chain is built from TRBV5-8 and TRBJ2-7, with 8 nucleotides matching TRBD2. The germline CDR1 and CDR2 sequences are SGHTS and YDEGEE. The ends lost 1 base at V and 0 bases at J; junction bases unmatched: 3. The length of the CDR3 is 15 residues. The CDR3 is CASSLTSGLSYEQYF. CDR3 bases: TGTGCCAGCAGCTTGACTAGCGGACTCTCCTACGAGCAGTACTTC.

This clone was seen a single time. The same CDR3 also results from other DNA sequences found in this sample. This chain connects TRBV5-1 to TRBJ1-5, with D possibly matching TRBD1 (5 bases). Germline V gives CDR1 SGHRS, CDR2 YFSETQ. V gave up 4 bases and J gave up 1 base, with 12 bases separating them. There are 15 residues in the CDR3. The CDR3 spells CASSLGGVSNQPQHF. The DNA for the CDR3 is TGCGCCAGCAGCCTCGGGGGTGTGAGCAATCAGCCCCAGCATTTT.

The genes are TRBV18 and TRBJ1-2; 9 bases match TRBD1. Trimming removed 2 bases from V and 6 bases from J; junction bases left unmatched: 10. The germline V gene encodes CDR1 KGHSH and CDR2 LQKENI. The length of the CDR3 is 16 residues. The CDR3 DNA sequence: TGTGCCAGCTCACCAATTGGTACAGGGGGCCAGGATGGCTACACCTTC. It specifies CASSPIGTGGQDGYTF.

The J gene is TRBJ2-7, the V gene TRBV6-5; TRBD2 matches at 7 bases. Germline trimming cut 2 bases from V and 2 bases from J; bases unmatched to any gene: 3. This CDR3 is built from 14 residues. Germline V gene data show CDR1 as MNHEY and CDR2 as SVGAGI. The CDR3 reads CASSYRSGAYEQYF. The CDR3 nucleotides are TGTGCCAGCAGTTACCGGAGCGGGGCCTACGAGCAGTACTTC.

The chain employs TRBV6-5 and TRBJ2-7; 9 bases fit TRBD1. J was trimmed by 7 bases and V by 6 bases; bases with no gene match: 7. Germline V gives CDR1 MNHEY, CDR2 SVGAGI. The CDR3 length is 13 residues. CDR3 bases: TGTGCCAGCAGCGAACCGGGACAGGGTGAGCAGTACTTC. It specifies CASSEPGQGEQYF.

The chain joins TRBV19 to TRBJ1-2, with D maybe TRBD1 (5 bases). The germline V gene encodes CDR1 LNHDA and CDR2 SQIVND (reference sequence). Trimming removed 2 bases from V and 3 bases from J, with 10 bases in between. This CDR3 spans 14 amino acids. The DNA for the CDR3 is TGTGCCAGTAGTATATCAGGGAGGGACTATGGCTACACCTTC. This codes for CASSISGRDYGYTF.

This clone was detected once. CDR3 residues: CAHPEGRTDTQYF. The CDR3 DNA is TGTGCCCACCCCGAAGGTCGCACAGATACGCAGTATTTT. The gene calls are TRBV5-8 and TRBJ2-3; no clear D gene. Trimming shortened V by 10 bases and J by 1 base, and 13 bases separated the two germline ends. Germline loops: CDR1 SGHTS, CDR2 YDEGEE. This CDR3 is built from 13 residues.

The chain is built from TRBV19 and TRBJ2-3; 8 positions agree with TRBD2. Germline V gives CDR1 LNHDA, CDR2 SQIVND (reference sequence). The J segment lost 4 bases and the V segment lost 5 bases, leaving 8 bases of the junction unmatched. This CDR3 contains 15 residues. The CDR3 bases are TGTGCCAGTAGTCCACTACCTAGCGGGTCAGATACGCAGTATTTT. Its protein product is CASSPLPSGSDTQYF.